The 13 T cell receptor beta chains below all came from one sample that was sequenced in a study of T cells in Graves' hyperthyroidism and ophthalmopathy. It was RNA transcripts that yielded the amplified TCR beta CDR3 regions. HTBI primers were employed in a first-round RT-PCR of the TCR CDR3. TCRdb itself ran the multiplex PCR reads through MiXCR, one entry per CDR3 protein. Here the sample spans some 400,000 distinct CDR3 sequences, approximately 13% being singletons. Sequenced material: blood. All receptors come from a man aged 25-45 years with Graves' hyperthyroidism that later progressed to Graves' ophthalmopathy.

This sequence joins TRBV2 and TRBJ1-6; weak D call: TRBD1 (5 bases). Trimming left V 5 bases short and J 14 bases short, with 7 bases between. The CDR3 is 10 residues long. CDR1 and CDR2 from the germline V gene are SNHLY and FYNNEI. This chain's CDR3 is CASSRGALHF. Here the CDR3 DNA reads TGTGCCAGCAGTCGAGGGGCCCTCCACTTT.

The chain has TRBV30 and TRBJ1-4, with a tentative D call TRBD1 (5 bases). The CDR3 extends over 13 amino acids. Germline V gene sequence: CDR1 GTSNPN, CDR2 SVGIG (reference sequence). Trimming removed 0 bases from V and 13 bases from J, with 15 bases in between. In nucleotides, the CDR3 is TGTGCCTGGAGTGTACAGGACGCCGGTCGACTGTTTTTT. Its protein product is CAWSVQDAGRLFF. Filled out from reference TRBV30 and TRBJ1-4, the complete variable domain reads SQTIHQWPATLVQPVGSPLSLECTVEGTSNPNLYWYRQAAGRGLQLLFYSVGIGQISSEVPQNLSASRPQDRQFILSSKKLLLSDSGFYLCAWSVQDAGRLFFGSGTQLSVL.

This clonotype has a count of ten or more. The gene calls are TRBV9 and TRBJ1-1; TRBD1 is a possible D gene (5 bases). V lost 2 bases, J lost 3 bases, and 17 bases lay in between. Germline CDR1 is SGDLS and CDR2 is YYNGEE. This CDR3 has 16 residues. The CDR3 reads CASSVSYRPGDTEAFF. CDR3 DNA sequence: TGTGCCAGCAGCGTTTCTTACAGGCCCGGGGACACTGAAGCTTTCTTT.

This rearrangement joins TRBV5-8 to TRBJ2-3; TRBD1 matches 11 bases. Per germline, CDR1 SGHTS and CDR2 YDEGEE. The CDR3 extends over 15 amino acids. V lost 3 bases and J lost 5; bases outside the gene matches: 5. The CDR3 here is CASSSGTGGLDTQYF. The CDR3 DNA reads as TGTGCCAGCAGCTCCGGGACAGGGGGTTTAGATACGCAGTATTTT.

This clonotype has at least ten counts. V gene TRBV3-1 combines with J gene TRBJ1-1; unclear D gene. V was trimmed by 8 bases and J by 1 base, leaving 5 bases between them. Germline V gene sequence: CDR1 LGHDT, CDR2 YNNKEL (reference sequence). The length of the CDR3 is 11 residues. The CDR3 here is CASGGNTEAFF. CDR3 nucleotides: TGTGCCAGCGGCGGGAACACTGAAGCTTTCTTT.

This sequence joins TRBV14 and TRBJ2-3; TRBD1 aligns across 9 bases. CDR1 and CDR2 (germline): SGHDN, FVKESK. There are 17 residues in the CDR3. V was clipped by 0 bases and J by 10 bases; unmatched bases: 14. CDR3 sequence: CASSQDLFGQGYHAQYF. CDR3 nucleotide sequence: TGTGCCAGCAGCCAAGATCTTTTTGGACAGGGGTATCATGCGCAGTATTTT.

This clonotype has at least ten counts. V gene TRBV5-1 combines with J gene TRBJ2-3, with TRBD1 matching over 11 bases. V shed 2 bases and J 4 bases; nucleotides not matched to a gene: 6. The CDR3 spans 16 residues. Germline values: CDR1 SGHRS, CDR2 YFSETQ. The CDR3 reads CASSFGTGGGADTQYF. CDR3 DNA sequence: TGCGCCAGCAGCTTCGGGACAGGGGGAGGCGCAGATACGCAGTATTTT.

This clonotype was observed at least ten times. This chain connects TRBV28 to TRBJ2-2; D remains ambiguous. The V gene lost 3 bases and the J gene lost 6 bases, with 11 bases spanning the gap. CDR1 and CDR2 from the germline V gene are MDHEN and SYDVKM. The CDR3 consists of 14 residues. CDR3 sequence: CASSFPGGAGELFF. CDR3 coding DNA: TGTGCCAGCAGTTTCCCCGGTGGGGCCGGGGAGCTGTTTTTT.

Ten or more counts support this clonotype. J is TRBJ1-5 and V is TRBV28; D is ambiguous. The germline gives CDR1 MDHEN, CDR2 SYDVKM. The length of the CDR3 is 14 residues. V was shortened by 2 bases and J by 2 bases, with 7 bases between the two germline ends. The CDR3 DNA follows: TGTGCCAGCAGTTTACCGGGAGGCAATCAGCCCCAGCATTTT. Translated: CASSLPGGNQPQHF. The variable domain in full, with the rest retrieved from reference TRBV28 and TRBJ1-5, is DVKVTQSSRYLVKRTGEKVFLECVQDMDHENMFWYRQDPGLGLRLIYFSYDVKMKEKGDIPEGYSVSREKKERFSLILESASTNQTSMYLCASSLPGGNQPQHFGDGTRLSIL.

This clonotype was seen many times. J is TRBJ2-2 and V is TRBV6-1, with 9 bases that match TRBD1. This CDR3 contains 15 residues. Trimming removed 1 base from V and 3 bases from J; junction bases left unmatched: 0. Germline-derived CDR1 and CDR2 are MNHNS and SASEGT. This CDR3 is CASSEGDRDTGELFF. Written as DNA, the CDR3 is TGTGCCAGCAGTGAAGGGGACAGGGACACCGGGGAGCTGTTTTTT.

At least ten counts were recorded for this clonotype. This chain joins TRBV20-1 and TRBJ1-1; D perhaps matches TRBD1 (5 bases). This CDR3 comprises 12 residues. Germline V gene sequence: CDR1 DFQATT, CDR2 SNEGSKA (reference sequence). The germline V and J ends were trimmed by 2 bases and 7 bases, with 11 bases remaining between them. The CDR3 loop is CSARPGGGEAFF. The CDR3 coding sequence is TGCAGTGCTAGACCGGGGGGAGGTGAAGCTTTCTTT.

This clonotype was recorded many times. It is unclear where the CDR3 begins or ends on the DNA, so no DNA is shown, and the CDR3 is as TCRdb lists it. The J gene is TRBJ2-2, the V gene TRBV12-3 or TRBV12-4; TRBD1 is taken as the D call from the table, unchecked against the DNA. Counting both end residues, the CDR3 totals 15 amino acids. CDR3: CASSFLAGDTGELFF.

This clonotype was seen at least ten times. The J gene is TRBJ1-4, the V gene TRBV28, with D hard to call. Trimming pared 9 bases from V and 5 bases from J, leaving 13 bases between. Germline CDR1 reads MDHEN; CDR2 reads SYDVKM. This CDR3 has 13 amino acids. CDR3 in amino acids: CASAVGDNEKLFF. The CDR3 coding sequence is TGTGCCAGTGCCGTAGGTGACAATGAAAAACTGTTTTTT.